One sample yielded the 5 T cell receptor beta chains listed below, sequenced in a study of human T cells and chemical hapten exposure. The time point: patch test 2, 6 weeks after DPC sensitization. Regarding treatment: therapeutic diphenylcyclopropenone sensitization with weekly scalp DPC. MiXCR, applied by TCRdb to the RACE reads, yields one record per CDR3 protein. The data show about 40,000 distinct CDR3 sequences, 3.3% seen once. The sequencing here drew on whole blood, taken in connection with sensitization to the hapten diphenylcyclopropenone (DPC). The receptors were gathered from a man aged 35 to 55 with alopecia areata. Some clones in this sample may be carry-over from other donors' samples.

The V gene is TRBV13, the J gene TRBJ1-1, with 8 bases identical to TRBD1. CDR1 is PRHDT, CDR2 FYEKMQ, per germline (reference sequence). This CDR3 is built from 15 residues. Trimming cost V 4 bases and J 1 base; bases outside gene matches: 5. CDR3 residues: CASSSRGTGNTEAFF. The CDR3 DNA sequence: TGTGCCAGCAGCTCAAGAGGGACAGGGAACACTGAAGCTTTCTTT. The complete variable domain, with remaining parts taken from reference TRBV13 and TRBJ1-1, reads AAGVIQSPRHLIKEKRETATLKCYPIPRHDTVYWYQQGPGQDPQFLISFYEKMQSDKGSIPDRFSAQQFSDYHSELNMSSLELGDSALYFCASSSRGTGNTEAFFGQGTRLTVV.

This clonotype was counted a few times. The J gene is TRBJ2-1, the V gene TRBV28; TRBD2 matches at 7 bases. CDR3 size: 15 residues. The germline V gene encodes CDR1 MDHEN and CDR2 SYDVKM. Unmatched junction bases numbered 9, after V lost 7 bases and J lost 3 bases. CDR3 in amino acids: CASTYLAGVYNEQFF. For the CDR3, the DNA is TGTGCCAGCACCTACCTGGCGGGGGTCTACAATGAGCAGTTCTTC.

This clonotype was picked up many times. This chain uses TRBV5-4 with TRBJ2-1; D is undetermined. Trimming removed 4 bases at V and 7 bases at J, with 9 bases between. CDR1 is SGHNT and CDR2 is YYREEE in the germline V gene (reference sequence). The CDR3 is made up of 12 amino acids. The CDR3 DNA reads as TGTGCCAGCAGCCAACCCGGGAATGAGCAGTTCTTC. It specifies CASSQPGNEQFF.

This clonotype was counted between two and nine times. The chain couples TRBV27 to TRBJ2-2; D remains ambiguous. The CDR3 has 15 amino acids. V dropped 2 bases and J dropped 0 bases, with 7 bases sitting between them. Germline V gene sequence: CDR1 MNHEY, CDR2 SMNVEV (reference sequence). The CDR3 region is CASSLINANTGELFF. The CDR3 nucleotides are TGTGCCAGCAGTTTAATAAACGCGAACACCGGGGAGCTGTTTTTT.

This CDR3 is CASSLTGYEQYF. As DNA, the CDR3 is TGTGCCAGCAGTTTGACTGGATACGAGCAGTACTTC. The V and J genes are TRBV27 and TRBJ2-7, with D hard to call. The germline gives CDR1 MNHEY, CDR2 SMNVEV (reference sequence). The ends were cut back, 3 bases at V and 4 bases at J, with 7 bases in the middle. The CDR3 sequence is 12 residues long.